The 11 T cell receptor beta chains given below trace back to one sample, sequenced in a study of blood T cell repertoires in COVID-19 (dated by TCRdb to 2019 to 2021). The library was made by the immunoSEQ multiplex PCR assay. Entries here come from immuneACCESS through TCRdb and include only in-frame sequences with V and J called. Some clones fail to appear in such tables; in the studies checked, an unresolved V gene covers under half of the shortfall, and the cause of the remainder is unknown. Within this sample are 150,000 to 200,000 clones, with about 80% of them counted one time only. The top ten clones comprise about 7% of the sample. The sample was peripheral blood. All receptors derive from a human donor in a cohort sampled during active COVID-19.

The chain combines TRBV6-5 with TRBJ1-2; D might be TRBD1 (6 bases). Germline CDR1 is MNHEY and CDR2 is SVGAGI. The CDR3 contains 13 residues. With 2 bases removed from V and 10 bases from J, the gap between germline ends came to 14 bases. Here the CDR3 reads CASSYRTAIDYTF. As DNA, the CDR3 is TGTGCCAGCAGTTACCGGACAGCCATCGACTACACCTTC.

The chain joins TRBV5-4 to TRBJ2-5, with 8 bases identical to TRBD1. The junction had 6 bases not matched to a gene; V was cut back by 3 bases and J by 2 bases. The V gene's germline CDR1 is SGHNT and CDR2 YYREEE (reference sequence). This CDR3 spans 15 amino acids. The CDR3, as DNA: TGTGCCAGCAGCTCAACAGGGGGAATTCAAGAGACCCAGTACTTC. The encoded protein is CASSSTGGIQETQYF. The full variable domain, its missing parts supplied by reference TRBV5-4 and TRBJ2-5, is ETGVTQSPTHLIKTRGQQVTLRCSSQSGHNTVSWYQQALGQGPQFIFQYYREEENGRGNFPPRFSGLQFPNYSSELNVNALELDDSALYLCASSSTGGIQETQYFGPGTRLLVL.

The J gene is TRBJ2-7, the V gene TRBV6-5; TRBD2 matches 7 bases. Germline V lookup: CDR1 MNHEY, CDR2 SVGAGI. Trimming took 8 bases from V and 6 from J; bases not matched to a gene: 7. CDR3 length equals 12 residues. The CDR3 bases are TGTGCCAGCGGAAGGAGGGAGGGCGAGCAGTACTTC. It specifies CASGRREGEQYF.

The chain employs TRBV10-2 and TRBJ2-7; maybe TRBD1 (6 bases). Per germline, CDR1 WSHSY and CDR2 SAAADI. Trimming left V 3 bases short and J 2 bases short, with 11 bases between. CDR3 length: 14 residues. The CDR3 protein is CASSEARGTYEQYF. Here the CDR3 DNA reads TGCGCCAGCAGTGAAGCCAGGGGAACCTACGAGCAGTACTTC.

This clone was seen a handful of times. The chain has TRBV25-1 and TRBJ2-2; D is uncertain. This CDR3 is 12 amino acids long. V lost 3 bases and J lost 5, with 4 bases in between. Germline V CDR1 and CDR2: MGHDK, SYGVNS. In DNA form, the CDR3 reads TGTGCCAGCAGTGATGAGACCGGGGAGCTGTTTTTT. It codes for CASSDETGELFF.

J is TRBJ2-3 and V is TRBV3-1 (or the pseudogene TRBV3-2), with D unresolved. With 1 base removed from V and 0 bases from J, the gap between germline ends came to 8 bases. Germline-derived CDR1 and CDR2 are LGHDT and YNNKEL (reference sequence). CDR3 length: 15 amino acids. The CDR3 DNA reads as TGTGCCAGCAGCCAAGCCTTCTATAGCACAGATACGCAGTATTTT. Translation: CASSQAFYSTDTQYF.

The chain carries TRBV5-1 and TRBJ2-5, with TRBD2 identical over 7 bases. Germline-derived CDR1 and CDR2 are SGHRS and YFSETQ. The CDR3 covers 17 residues. Losses at the gene ends were 1 base for V and 0 bases for J; bases not matched to a gene: 9. CDR3 nucleotides: TGCGCCAGCAGCTTGACCCCTAGCGGAACGTACCAAGAGACCCAGTACTTC. Its translation is CASSLTPSGTYQETQYF.

The rearrangement joins TRBV10-1 to TRBJ2-7; D is possibly TRBD1 (5 bases). The CDR3 is 13 amino acids. V was shortened by 5 bases and J by 2 bases, with 10 bases between the two germline ends. The V gene's germline CDR1 is WNHNN and CDR2 SYGVQD (reference sequence). CDR3: CASSKGETYEQYF. The CDR3 coding sequence is TGCGCCAGCAGTAAAGGGGAAACCTACGAGCAGTACTTC.

The chain combines TRBV15 with TRBJ1-4, with D unresolved. Trimming pared 0 bases from V and 7 bases from J, leaving 6 bases between. Germline loops: CDR1 LNHNV, CDR2 YYDKDF (reference sequence). This CDR3 contains 13 residues. The CDR3 reads CATSRERGEKLFF. As DNA, the CDR3 is TGTGCCACCAGCAGAGAGAGAGGTGAAAAACTGTTTTTT.

This rearrangement joins TRBV5-4 to TRBJ2-7; maybe TRBD2 (5 bases). Trimming shortened V by 3 bases and J by 0 bases, and 13 bases separated the two germline ends. The CDR3 runs to 15 residues. From germline, CDR1 is SGHNT and CDR2 YYREEE (reference sequence). The CDR3 spells CASSSLSGSSYEQYF. CDR3 coding DNA: TGTGCCAGCAGCTCATTATCGGGGAGCTCCTACGAGCAGTACTTC. Combining the CDR3 with reference TRBV5-4 and TRBJ2-7 gives the whole variable domain ETGVTQSPTHLIKTRGQQVTLRCSSQSGHNTVSWYQQALGQGPQFIFQYYREEENGRGNFPPRFSGLQFPNYSSELNVNALELDDSALYLCASSSLSGSSYEQYFGPGTRLTVT.

The V gene is TRBV9, the J gene TRBJ2-1; TRBD2 agrees at 11 bases. The J segment lost 9 bases and the V segment lost 2 bases, leaving 7 bases of the junction unmatched. The CDR3 has 15 residues. Germline CDR1 reads SGDLS; CDR2 reads YYNGEE. The chain's CDR3 is CASSVHSGGASEQFF. CDR3 coding DNA: TGTGCCAGCAGCGTCCATAGCGGGGGGGCTTCTGAGCAGTTCTTC.